These 10 T cell receptor beta chains came from one sample sequenced in a study of T cells in Graves' hyperthyroidism and ophthalmopathy (dated by TCRdb to about 2019). The library was made by multiplex PCR. The sequencing machine was an Illumina HiSeq 2000. The TCR beta CDR3 regions were amplified from the RNA transcripts. For the first round of RT-PCR on the TCR CDR3, the HTBI primer set was used together with the Qiagen OneStep RT-PCR kit. TCRdb redid the processing of the public reads, applying fastp at Q25 and MiXCR, and retained in-frame beta chains. Every distinct CDR3 protein forms one entry, paired with its most common genes and DNA. The sample records around 760,000 distinct CDR3 sequences, 30% to 40% of which are singletons. The ten largest clones take up 30% to 40% of the sample. Sequenced input: blood. The receptor source for this set is a woman aged 40 to 50 with Graves' hyperthyroidism.

The V gene is TRBV5-1, the J gene TRBJ2-5, with D tentatively TRBD1 or TRBD2 (6 bases each). CDR1 is SGHRS, CDR2 YFSETQ, per germline. This CDR3 comprises 13 residues. The germline V and J ends were trimmed by 2 bases and 4 bases, with 9 bases remaining between them. The CDR3 bases are TGCGCCAGCAGCTTTGAGGGGGGAGAGACCCAGTACTTC. Protein: CASSFEGGETQYF.

This sequence joins TRBV2 and TRBJ1-4; D may be TRBD1 (5 bases). The CDR3 is 14 amino acids. V was clipped by 6 bases and J by 13 bases, with 21 bases between them. Germline V CDR1 and CDR2: SNHLY, FYNNEI. The CDR3 DNA reads as TGTGCCAGCAGGACACTAGCGGACCAGGGAAGACTGTTTTTT. Its translation is CASRTLADQGRLFF. Combining the CDR3 with reference TRBV2 and TRBJ1-4 gives the whole variable domain EPEVTQTPSHQVTQMGQEVILRCVPISNHLYFYWYRQILGQKVEFLVSFYNNEISEKSEIFDDQFSVERPDGSNFTLKIRSTKLEDSAMYFCASRTLADQGRLFFGSGTQLSVL.

The V and J genes are TRBV29-1 and TRBJ2-7; D unresolved. V was clipped by 2 bases and J by 5 bases, with 13 bases between them. From germline, CDR1 is SQVTM and CDR2 ANQGSEA. There are 13 residues in the CDR3. CDR3 loop: CSVEFKEIHEQYF. The CDR3 DNA is TGCAGCGTTGAATTCAAGGAAATACACGAGCAGTACTTC.

This clonotype occurred once. J is TRBJ2-7 and V is TRBV4-2; the D is unclear. Germline V gene lookup returns CDR1 LGHNA and CDR2 YNFKEQ. This CDR3 is built from 15 residues. V was pared by 1 base and J by 3 bases, with 13 bases between. CDR3 nucleotides: TGTGCCAGCAGCCAAGGGCAGTCCCTTTTCTACGAGCAGTACTTC. Protein product: CASSQGQSLFYEQYF.

The CDR3 nucleotides are TGTGCCAGCAGCCTCGGGGGGGGGCCGGTCGATGGCTACACCTTC. Translating it yields CASSLGGGPVDGYTF. The chain has TRBV5-4 and TRBJ1-2; tentative D call: TRBD1 (6 bases). CDR1 is SGHNT and CDR2 is YYREEE in the germline V gene (reference sequence). This CDR3 is 15 amino acids long. The V end lost 4 bases, the J end lost 6 bases, and 19 bases lay between the germline ends. Full variable domain (missing parts from reference TRBV5-4 and TRBJ1-2): ETGVTQSPTHLIKTRGQQVTLRCSSQSGHNTVSWYQQALGQGPQFIFQYYREEENGRGNFPPRFSGLQFPNYSSELNVNALELDDSALYLCASSLGGGPVDGYTFGSGTRLTVV.

About this clonotype itself: Given the absence of the conserved phenylalanine or tryptophan at the CDR3 end, a read error is likely. This chain links TRBV11-2 with TRBJ1-1; D remains unclear. There are 13 residues in the CDR3. V gave up 2 bases and J gave up 1 base, with 5 bases separating them. The germline gives CDR1 SGHAT, CDR2 FQNNGV. The CDR3: CASSLLRNTEAFS. CDR3 DNA sequence: TGTGCCAGCAGCTTACTGAGGAACACTGAAGCTTTCTCT.

Worth noting for this clonotype: A read error may account for a junction end that differs from germline. For the CDR3, the DNA is TGTGCCAGCAGTGTACAGACCAACTATGGCTACACCTTC. This gives the protein CASSVQTNYGYTF. The gene calls are TRBV10-3 and TRBJ1-2, with D unclear. This CDR3 region has 13 residues. Germline values: CDR1 ENHRY, CDR2 SYGVKD.

This clonotype was seen a handful of times. The rearrangement links TRBV12-3 or TRBV12-4 to TRBJ1-2; 7 bases line up with TRBD1. The J segment lost 6 bases and the V segment lost 7 bases, leaving 11 bases of the junction unmatched. The CDR3 spans 14 residues. CDR3 sequence (DNA): TGTGCCAGCAACGAATATGACAGGGTAGATGGCTACACCTTC. Translation: CASNEYDRVDGYTF.

The V call is TRBV9, the J call TRBJ1-3; D gene uncertain. Germline V lookup: CDR1 SGDLS, CDR2 YYNGEE. The length of the CDR3 is 17 residues. V was cut by 7 bases and J by 0 bases, with 20 bases left in between. The CDR3 DNA reads TGTGCCAGCTCACCACGTCCGGGAGAGAGCTCTGGAAACACCATATATTTT. Protein product: CASSPRPGESSGNTIYF.

As to this clonotype: Given a much more abundant clone one base away, this may be a read error. The CDR3 bases are TGTGCCAGCAGTGACGGTCACAAAATGAACACTGAAGCTTTCTTT. Translating gives CASSDGHKMNTEAFF. The V gene is TRBV2, the J gene TRBJ1-1; no clear D gene. The CDR3 consists of 15 residues. V dropped 3 bases and J dropped 0 bases, with 11 bases sitting between them. From germline, CDR1 is SNHLY and CDR2 FYNNEI.